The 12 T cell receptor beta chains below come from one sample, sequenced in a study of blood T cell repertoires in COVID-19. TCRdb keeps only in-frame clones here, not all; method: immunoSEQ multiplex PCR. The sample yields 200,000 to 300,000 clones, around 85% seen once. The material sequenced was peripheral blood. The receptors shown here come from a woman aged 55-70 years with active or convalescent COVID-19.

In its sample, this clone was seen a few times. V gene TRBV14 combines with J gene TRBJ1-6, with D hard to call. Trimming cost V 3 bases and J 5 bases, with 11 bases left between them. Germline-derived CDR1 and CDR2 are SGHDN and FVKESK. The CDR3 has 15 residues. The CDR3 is CASSQNTADNSPLHF. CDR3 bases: TGTGCCAGCAGCCAGAATACAGCTGATAATTCACCCCTCCACTTT.

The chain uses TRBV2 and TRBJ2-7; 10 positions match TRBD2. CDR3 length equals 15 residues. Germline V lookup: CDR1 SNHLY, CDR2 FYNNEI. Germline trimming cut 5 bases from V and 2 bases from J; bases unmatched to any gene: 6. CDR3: CASSLGLAETYEQYF. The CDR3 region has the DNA TGTGCCAGCAGTCTCGGACTAGCGGAGACCTACGAGCAGTACTTC. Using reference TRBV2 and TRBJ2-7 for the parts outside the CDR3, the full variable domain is EPEVTQTPSHQVTQMGQEVILRCVPISNHLYFYWYRQILGQKVEFLVSFYNNEISEKSEIFDDQFSVERPDGSNFTLKIRSTKLEDSAMYFCASSLGLAETYEQYFGPGTRLTVT.

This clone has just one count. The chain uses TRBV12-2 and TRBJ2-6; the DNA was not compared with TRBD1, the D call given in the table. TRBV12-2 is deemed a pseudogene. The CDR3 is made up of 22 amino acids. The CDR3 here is CASRFIGRGPLFLYSGANVLTF. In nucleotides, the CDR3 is TGTGCAAGTCGCTTCATCGGCAGGGGGCCATTATTTCTTTATTCTGGGGCCAACGTCCTGACTTTC.

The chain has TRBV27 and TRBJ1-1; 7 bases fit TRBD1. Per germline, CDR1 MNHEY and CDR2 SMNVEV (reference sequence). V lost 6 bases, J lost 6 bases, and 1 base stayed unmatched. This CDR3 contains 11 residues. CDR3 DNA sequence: TGTGCCAGCAGGCAGGGGGCTGAAGCTTTCTTT. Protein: CASRQGAEAFF.

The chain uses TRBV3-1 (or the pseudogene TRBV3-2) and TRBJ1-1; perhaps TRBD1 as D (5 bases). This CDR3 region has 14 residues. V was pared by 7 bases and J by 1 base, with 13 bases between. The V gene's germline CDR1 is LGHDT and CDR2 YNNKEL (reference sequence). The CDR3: CASTRTTGNTEAFF. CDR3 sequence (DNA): TGTGCCAGCACGAGGACAACGGGGAACACTGAAGCTTTCTTT.

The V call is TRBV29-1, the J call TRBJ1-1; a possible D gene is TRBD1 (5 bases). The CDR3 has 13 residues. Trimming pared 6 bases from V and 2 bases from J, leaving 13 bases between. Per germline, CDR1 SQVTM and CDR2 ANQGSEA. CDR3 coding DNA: TGCAGCGTAGCCGACAGACTTAACACTGAAGCTTTCTTT. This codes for CSVADRLNTEAFF.

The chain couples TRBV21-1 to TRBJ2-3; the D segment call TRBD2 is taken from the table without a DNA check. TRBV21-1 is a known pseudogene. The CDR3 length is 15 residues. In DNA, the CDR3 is TGTGCCAGCAAGGTAGCGGGGGGGTTCACAGATACGCAGTATTTT. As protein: CASKVAGGFTDTQYF.

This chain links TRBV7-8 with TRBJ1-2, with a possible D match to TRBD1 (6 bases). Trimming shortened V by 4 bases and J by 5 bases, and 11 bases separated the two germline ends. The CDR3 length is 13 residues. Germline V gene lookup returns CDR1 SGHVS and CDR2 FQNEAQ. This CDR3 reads CASSSDRSYGYTF. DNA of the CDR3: TGTGCCAGCAGCTCGGACAGATCTTATGGCTACACCTTC.

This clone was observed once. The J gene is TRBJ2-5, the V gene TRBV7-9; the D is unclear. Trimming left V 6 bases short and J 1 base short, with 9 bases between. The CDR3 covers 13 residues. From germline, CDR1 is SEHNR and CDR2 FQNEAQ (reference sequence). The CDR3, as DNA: TGTGCCAGCAGGGCTCAACCCCAAGAGACCCAGTACTTC. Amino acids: CASRAQPQETQYF.

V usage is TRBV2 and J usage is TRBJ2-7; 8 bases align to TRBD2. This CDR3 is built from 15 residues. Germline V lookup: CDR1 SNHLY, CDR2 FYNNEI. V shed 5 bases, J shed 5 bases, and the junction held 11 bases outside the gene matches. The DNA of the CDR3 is TGTGCCAGCAGTAGGGCCGGGACTAGGAGTGACGAGCAGTACTTC. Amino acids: CASSRAGTRSDEQYF.

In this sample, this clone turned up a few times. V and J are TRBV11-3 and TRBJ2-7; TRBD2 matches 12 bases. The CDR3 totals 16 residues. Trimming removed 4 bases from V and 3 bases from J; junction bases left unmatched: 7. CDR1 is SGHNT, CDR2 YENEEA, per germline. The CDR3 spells CASSSYTSGRFYEQYF. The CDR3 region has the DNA TGTGCCAGCAGCTCCTACACTAGCGGGAGGTTCTACGAGCAGTACTTC.

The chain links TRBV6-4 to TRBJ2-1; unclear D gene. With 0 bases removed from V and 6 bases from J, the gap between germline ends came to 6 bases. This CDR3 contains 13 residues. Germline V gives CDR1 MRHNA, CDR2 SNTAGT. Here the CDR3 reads CASSDSSPNEQFF. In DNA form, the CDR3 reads TGTGCCAGCAGTGACTCGAGTCCCAATGAGCAGTTCTTC.